Listed below are T cell receptor beta chains from one sample, sequenced in a study of blood T cell repertoires in COVID-19. The data were produced by immunoSEQ multiplex PCR, yet TCRdb's version contains in-frame clones alone and is incomplete. The sample carries about 38,000 clones, around 90% recorded once. Specimen: peripheral blood. The receptor source for this set is a man aged 55 to 69 with active or convalescent COVID-19. CDR3s include the opening cysteine and the closing phenylalanine or tryptophan. The order of the fields is V gene, D gene, J gene, clone size, CDR3 protein, CDR3 DNA. A D gene is named only where the DNA matches it firmly. Not every row has a clone size; where given, it reads once, few, many or a size class.

>TRBV5-1|TRBD2|TRBJ2-7|NA
CASSLDTSASSYEQYF
TGCGCCAGCAGCTTGGATACTAGCGCTAGCTCCTACGAGCAGTACTTC
>TRBV5-1|TRBD1|TRBJ1-1|NA
CASRLEGAWNTEAFF
TGCGCCAGCCGGCTTGAGGGGGCTTGGAACACTGAAGCTTTCTTT
>TRBV27|NA|TRBJ1-5|NA
CASSPPGVSPLHF
TGTGCCAGCAGTCCACCAGGTGTCAGCCCCCTACATTTT
>TRBV3-1/TRBV3-2|TRBD1|TRBJ2-7|once
CASSHRDRAYEQYF
TGTGCCAGCAGCCATCGGGACAGGGCCTACGAGCAGTACTTC
>TRBV6-5|NA|TRBJ2-3|once
CASSYGLITDTQYF
TGTGCCAGCAGTTACGGGCTCATCACAGATACGCAGTATTTT
>TRBV18|TRBD2|TRBJ2-1|NA
CASRPSGSYNEQFF
TGTGCCAGCCGACCTAGCGGGAGCTACAATGAGCAGTTCTTC
>TRBV5-6|NA|TRBJ1-2|NA
CASSSTVQGRLYGYTF
TGTGCCAGCAGCTCTACCGTGCAGGGCAGGCTCTATGGCTACACCTTC
>TRBV10-2|TRBD1|TRBJ2-7|NA
CASLSGTGALRRSYEQYF
TGCGCCAGCTTAAGCGGGACAGGGGCCCTAAGGAGGTCCTACGAGCAGTACTTC
>TRBV5-1|TRBD1|TRBJ1-4|once
CASSRGQGAPATNEKLFF
TGCGCCAGCAGCCGAGGACAGGGGGCACCAGCAACTAATGAAAAACTGTTTTTT
>TRBV10-1|NA|TRBJ1-1|NA
CASSQGRGNTEAFF
TGCGCCAGCAGCCAGGGGCGAGGGAACACTGAAGCTTTCTTT
>TRBV7-7|NA|TRBJ2-2|NA
CASSLAWPGDTGELFF
TGTGCCAGCAGCTTAGCTTGGCCAGGGGATACCGGGGAGCTGTTTTTT
>TRBV28|NA|TRBJ1-2|NA
CASRGGQLPNYGYTF
TGTGCCAGCAGGGGGGGGCAGCTCCCTAACTATGGCTACACCTTC
>TRBV9|NA|TRBJ2-7|NA
CASSVGFAVTYEQYF
TGTGCCAGCAGCGTAGGGTTCGCGGTAACCTACGAGCAGTACTTC
>TRBV5-1|NA|TRBJ1-3|hyperexpanded
CASSFDSQSSGNTIYF
TGCGCCAGCAGCTTTGACAGCCAGAGCTCTGGAAACACCATATATTTT
>TRBV4-1|TRBD2|TRBJ2-7|once
CASSQTSGRSSYEQYF
TGCGCCAGCAGCCAAACTAGCGGGAGGTCTTCCTACGAGCAGTACTTC
>TRBV2|TRBD2|TRBJ2-3|NA
CASSERGTGGVTDTQYF
TGTGCCAGCAGTGAAAGGGGGACCGGGGGGGTGACAGATACGCAGTATTTT
>TRBV19|NA|TRBJ2-7|NA
CASSFRPPYEQYF
TGTGCCAGTAGTTTCCGTCCCCCCTACGAGCAGTACTTC
>TRBV6-5|NA|TRBJ1-1|NA
CASRNNINTEAFF
TGTGCCAGCAGAAATAACATAAACACTGAAGCTTTCTTT
>TRBV19|NA|TRBJ2-4|NA
CASTEDLMGNIQYF
TGTGCCAGTACTGAGGACTTAATGGGGAACATTCAGTACTTC
>TRBV6-1|NA|TRBJ1-5|once
CASSETGYNQPQHF
TGTGCCAGCAGTGAAACGGGATACAATCAGCCCCAGCATTTT
>TRBV18|NA|TRBJ2-5|NA
CASSPDSQETQYF
TGTGCCAGCTCACCGGACAGCCAAGAGACCCAGTACTTC
>TRBV27|NA|TRBJ2-1|few
CASSSLGAEEGNEQFF
TGTGCCAGCAGTTCATTAGGGGCGGAAGAAGGTAATGAGCAGTTCTTC
>TRBV6-1|TRBD1|TRBJ2-7|NA
CASSEEGYGTVAYEQYF
TGTGCCAGCAGTGAAGAGGGTTACGGGACAGTCGCCTACGAGCAGTACTTC
>TRBV28|NA|TRBJ1-1|NA
CASSRTGYTEAFF
TGTGCCAGCAGCCGTACAGGGTACACTGAAGCTTTCTTT
>TRBV3-1/TRBV3-2|NA|TRBJ2-1|NA
CASSQGWMGGNEQFF
TGTGCCAGCAGCCAAGGGTGGATGGGGGGAAATGAGCAGTTCTTC
>TRBV11-2|TRBD1|TRBJ2-7|NA
CASSSIRDRAFYEQYF
TGTGCCAGCAGCTCGATCCGGGACAGGGCTTTCTACGAGCAGTACTTC
>TRBV16|TRBD1|TRBJ1-5|NA
CASSQSGQPNQPQHF
TGTGCCAGCAGCCAATCGGGACAGCCCAATCAGCCCCAGCATTTT
>TRBV3-1/TRBV3-2|NA|TRBJ1-2|NA
CASDRQVGPEGYTF
TGTGCCAGCGACCGACAGGTGGGCCCGGAGGGCTACACCTTC
>TRBV29-1|NA|TRBJ2-5|once
CSAPSGDQETQYF
TGCAGCGCCCCGTCGGGGGATCAAGAGACCCAGTACTTC
>TRBV30|TRBD1|TRBJ2-1|NA
CAWRETYRGASYNEQFF
TGTGCCTGGAGGGAAACCTACAGGGGGGCCTCCTACAATGAGCAGTTCTTC
>TRBV7-2|NA|TRBJ2-5|NA
CASSLFWAGETQYF
TGTGCCAGCAGCTTATTTTGGGCGGGAGAGACCCAGTACTTC
>TRBV18|TRBD2|TRBJ2-3|NA
CASSPSILAVTDTQYF
TGTGCCAGCTCACCCTCAATTCTAGCGGTCACAGATACGCAGTATTTT
>TRBV5-6|NA|TRBJ1-1|NA
CASSWGQAGRKTEAFF
TGTGCCAGCAGCTGGGGTCAGGCAGGGAGGAAAACTGAAGCTTTCTTT
>TRBV6-2/TRBV6-3|TRBD2|TRBJ2-7|NA
CASSTGLAGWGSYEQYF
TGTGCCAGCAGTACTGGACTAGCGGGATGGGGTTCCTACGAGCAGTACTTC
>TRBV5-1|TRBD2|TRBJ2-7|NA
CASRTGTSEQYF
TGCGCCAGCAGAACCGGGACTAGCGAGCAGTACTTC
>TRBV9|NA|TRBJ2-3|NA
CASSFRGDTQYF
TGTGCCAGCAGCTTTAGAGGGGATACGCAGTATTTT
>TRBV19|TRBD1|TRBJ2-5|NA
CASSTPGTGGNTQYF
TGTGCCAGTAGTACCCCTGGGACAGGGGGAAACACCCAGTACTTC
>TRBV12-3/TRBV12-4|TRBD1|TRBJ2-7|few
CASSEGAGHEQYF
TGTGCCAGCAGTGAGGGGGCCGGCCACGAGCAGTACTTC
>TRBV12-3/TRBV12-4|TRBD2|TRBJ2-7|NA
CASSSLAGEQYF
TGTGCCAGCAGTTCCCTAGCGGGGGAGCAGTACTTC
>TRBV6-5|NA|TRBJ2-1|NA
CASSYFRSGEQFF
TGTGCCAGCAGTTACTTCCGTAGTGGTGAGCAGTTCTTC
>TRBV7-9|NA|TRBJ2-1|NA
CASSIQQGFNEQFF
TGTGCCAGCAGCATACAACAGGGTTTCAATGAGCAGTTCTTC
>TRBV7-2|NA|TRBJ2-7|NA
CASSLGGREQYF
TGTGCCAGCAGCTTAGGAGGGCGGGAGCAGTACTTC
>TRBV5-8|TRBD1|TRBJ1-2|NA
CASKQQGYYGYTF
TGTGCCAGCAAACAACAGGGGTACTATGGCTACACCTTC
>TRBV5-1|TRBD2|TRBJ2-3|few
CASRLAGVRDTQYF
TGCGCCAGCAGACTAGCGGGAGTAAGGGATACGCAGTATTTT
>TRBV7-9|TRBD2|TRBJ2-3|NA
CASSLGAGEDTQYF
TGTGCCAGCAGCTTAGGTGCGGGGGAAGATACGCAGTATTTT
>TRBV18|NA|TRBJ2-1|NA
CASSRRESGNEQFF
TGTGCCAGCTCACGGAGGGAGTCAGGGAATGAGCAGTTCTTC
>TRBV24-1|NA|TRBJ2-3|NA
CATSDLGGRALGGQYF
TGTGCCACCAGTGATTTGGGGGGCCGGGCCCTTGGGGGGCAGTATTTT
>TRBV4-1|NA|TRBJ2-5|NA
CASSLGWGLTQETQYF
TGCGCCAGCAGCCTGGGTTGGGGCCTTACTCAAGAGACCCAGTACTTC
>TRBV6-4|TRBD2|TRBJ2-7|NA
CASSVRKKREVPLAYEQYF
TGTGCCAGCAGTGTCCGGAAGAAGCGGGAGGTGCCCCTCGCCTACGAGCAGTACTTC
>TRBV29-1|NA|TRBJ2-3|NA
CSGAGANTQYF
TGCAGCGGCGCAGGGGCGAATACGCAGTATTTT
>TRBV3-1/TRBV3-2|TRBD2|TRBJ2-7|NA
CASSPTLAGDLTEQYF
TGTGCCAGCAGCCCCACACTAGCGGGAGATTTAACCGAGCAGTACTTC
>TRBV5-1|NA|TRBJ2-7|NA
CASSLLADNYEQYF
TGCGCCAGCAGCTTGCTTGCCGACAACTACGAGCAGTACTTC
>TRBV7-9|NA|TRBJ2-5|NA
CASSPRPSRLEETQYF
TGTGCCAGCAGCCCCCGGCCCAGTCGCCTAGAAGAGACCCAGTACTTC
>TRBV18|TRBD1|TRBJ1-2|NA
CASSPGTGRIESGYTF
TGTGCCAGCTCACCAGGGACAGGGCGAATCGAGAGTGGCTACACCTTC